This entry lists 16 T cell receptor beta chains sequenced from one sample in a study of blood T cell repertoires in COVID-19 (dated by TCRdb to about 2020). Receptor amplification or capture employed the immunoSEQ multiplex PCR assay. In its TCRdb copy, this immuneACCESS table keeps in-frame sequences only and misses some clones. Where compared with another copy, unresolved V genes explain less than half of these, and the others have no known cause. Across this sample there are 200,000 to 250,000 clones, with around three quarters seen only once. The ten most abundant clones make up about 7% of the sample. The sequencing sample was made of peripheral blood. These receptors were obtained from a woman in her 70s with acute or convalescent COVID-19.

The rearrangement joins TRBV5-6 to TRBJ2-3; D might be TRBD1 (5 bases). This CDR3 has 15 residues. Germline-derived CDR1 and CDR2 are SGHDT and YYEEEE. Between the trimmed V and J ends, which lost 0 bases and 5 bases, there was a span of 13 bases. CDR3 DNA: TGTGCCAGCAGCTTGGTGGGTCAGGGTGGAGATACGCAGTATTTT. This codes for CASSLVGQGGDTQYF.

The CDR3 bases are TGTGCCAGTAGTATTTACGGGAGTCCCCCACCCACTGAAGCTTTCTTT. Protein sequence: CASSIYGSPPPTEAFF. The chain uses TRBV19 and TRBJ1-1; no reliable D call. Germline V lookup: CDR1 LNHDA, CDR2 SQIVND (reference sequence). The CDR3 extends over 16 amino acids. The V end lost 3 bases, the J end lost 4 bases, and 18 bases lay between the germline ends.

The chain joins TRBV3-1 (or the pseudogene TRBV3-2) to TRBJ1-6; 10 bases align to TRBD1. The CDR3 extends over 14 amino acids. V dropped 9 bases and J dropped 6; count of bases not matched to a gene: 5. The germline gives CDR1 LGHDT, CDR2 YNNKEL (reference sequence). The CDR3 sequence: CASTWDRGNSPLHF. CDR3 coding DNA: TGTGCCAGTACGTGGGACAGGGGTAATTCACCCCTCCACTTT.

This clone was seen at least ten times. V and J are TRBV7-2 and TRBJ1-5, with 7 bases identical to TRBD1. CDR1 and CDR2 from the germline V gene are SGHTA and FQGNSA. The trim removed 5 bases at V and 4 bases at J, leaving 17 bases unmatched. The CDR3 is 18 amino acids. For the CDR3, the DNA is TGTGCCAGCAGCCCGAGACCCAGGGAGACAGGGCTTAATCAGCCCCAGCATTTT. It encodes CASSPRPRETGLNQPQHF.

This clone has a single count. At the DNA level, this CDR3 is encoded by other sequences in the same sample as well. This chain connects TRBV19 to TRBJ1-4, with D perhaps TRBD1 (5 bases). Trimming stripped 8 bases from V and 8 bases from J, with 15 bases between. The CDR3 contains 13 residues. Germline V lookup: CDR1 LNHDA, CDR2 SQIVND (reference sequence). CDR3 protein: CASRKGLLEKLFF. Written as DNA, the CDR3 is TGTGCCAGTCGGAAGGGGCTATTGGAAAAACTGTTTTTT.

This chain joins TRBV2 and TRBJ2-7; 7 positions match TRBD2. The CDR3 spans 13 residues. J was trimmed by 7 bases and V by 6 bases; bases with no gene match: 9. Germline CDR1 SNHLY, CDR2 FYNNEI. CDR3 sequence (DNA): TGTGCCAGCAGCGGGACCGCGGGGGAAGAGCAGTACTTC. Protein: CASSGTAGEEQYF.

This clone is a singleton in its sample. This chain connects TRBV3-1 (or the pseudogene TRBV3-2) to TRBJ1-2; D gene uncertain. This CDR3 region has 14 residues. Germline CDR1 LGHDT, CDR2 YNNKEL (reference sequence). V lost 4 bases, J lost 7 bases, and 16 bases lay in between. The CDR3 sequence: CASSLSAGYGGYTF. CDR3 bases: TGTGCCAGCAGCCTCTCCGCCGGGTACGGTGGCTACACCTTC.

This chain links TRBV3-1 (or the pseudogene TRBV3-2) with TRBJ1-2, with unresolved D. Between the trimmed V and J ends, which lost 4 bases and 4 bases, there was a span of 13 bases. The CDR3 is 14 amino acids. Germline lookup yields CDR1 LGHDT and CDR2 YNNKEL (reference sequence). CDR3 sequence reads: CASSPRTGTYGYTF. The DNA of the CDR3 is TGTGCCAGCAGCCCGAGGACGGGAACCTATGGCTACACCTTC.

Here the CDR3 DNA reads TGTGCCAGCAGTTTAGGACAGGGGCGAGGGTCCGGAGTCACCCAGTACTTC. Amino acid sequence: CASSLGQGRGSGVTQYF. The chain couples TRBV27 to TRBJ2-5; the match to TRBD1 covers 9 bases. CDR3 length: 17 residues. Germline V gene data show CDR1 as MNHEY and CDR2 as SMNVEV (reference sequence). The V and J ends lost 2 bases and 8 bases, in that order; junction bases with no gene match: 15.

CDR3 DNA sequence: TGTGCCATCACCGACGACAGCCTCGGAAGCACAGATACGCAGTATTTT. Encoded protein: CAITDDSLGSTDTQYF. This chain uses TRBV10-3 with TRBJ2-3; D perhaps matches TRBD1 (5 bases). Trimming shortened V by 7 bases and J by 0 bases, and 17 bases separated the two germline ends. This CDR3 contains 16 residues. CDR1 and CDR2 (germline): ENHRY, SYGVKD.

This rearrangement joins TRBV7-9 to TRBJ2-7; maybe TRBD1 (6 bases). The CDR3 contains 14 residues. Trimming took off 0 bases at V and 4 bases at J, with 10 bases between the two ends. Germline loops: CDR1 SEHNR, CDR2 FQNEAQ (reference sequence). CDR3 region: CASSLAAGVYEQYF. In nucleotides, the CDR3 is TGTGCCAGCAGCTTAGCGGCAGGGGTGTACGAGCAGTACTTC.

The gene calls are TRBV5-1 and TRBJ2-3, with unresolved D. CDR1 and CDR2 from the germline V gene are SGHRS and YFSETQ. Trimming took off 0 bases at V and 5 bases at J, with 13 bases between the two ends. CDR3 size: 15 residues. The CDR3: CASSLDPRFQDTQYF. The CDR3 nucleotides read TGCGCCAGCAGCTTGGATCCGAGATTCCAAGATACGCAGTATTTT.

The rearrangement links TRBV6-5 to TRBJ2-1, with D uncertain. The germline CDR1 and CDR2 sequences are MNHEY and SVGAGI. V was trimmed by 6 bases and J by 8 bases, leaving 8 bases between them. There are 11 residues in the CDR3. CDR3 amino acids: CASSPGYEQFF. Written as DNA, the CDR3 is TGTGCCAGCAGCCCAGGATATGAGCAGTTCTTC.

The gene calls are TRBV13 and TRBJ2-5, with 7 nucleotides matching TRBD2. V lost 4 bases to trimming and J lost 2 bases; unmatched junction nucleotides: 4. This CDR3 is 14 amino acids long. Germline V gives CDR1 PRHDT, CDR2 FYEKMQ (reference sequence). For the CDR3, the DNA is TGTGCCAGCAGCTCGACGGGGGGACAAGAGACCCAGTACTTC. This translates into CASSSTGGQETQYF.

This clone has just a few counts. The chain is built from TRBV30 and TRBJ1-1, with 7 positions matching TRBD1. Germline V gene data show CDR1 as GTSNPN and CDR2 as SVGIG (reference sequence). J gave up 8 bases and V 4 bases, and 10 bases lay outside the gene matches. The CDR3 runs to 13 residues. CDR3 amino acids: CAWIKQGPGEAFF. The CDR3, as DNA: TGTGCCTGGATAAAACAGGGGCCTGGGGAAGCTTTCTTT.

This clone was counted between two and nine times. V and J are TRBV3-1 (or the pseudogene TRBV3-2) and TRBJ1-2; D is ambiguous. Germline V gene lookup returns CDR1 LGHDT and CDR2 YNNKEL (reference sequence). V lost 6 bases to trimming and J lost 2 bases, with 10 bases between them. The CDR3 has 13 amino acids. CDR3 coding DNA: TGTGCCAGCAGTCGGGCGGGAAACTATGGCTACACCTTC. Residues: CASSRAGNYGYTF.